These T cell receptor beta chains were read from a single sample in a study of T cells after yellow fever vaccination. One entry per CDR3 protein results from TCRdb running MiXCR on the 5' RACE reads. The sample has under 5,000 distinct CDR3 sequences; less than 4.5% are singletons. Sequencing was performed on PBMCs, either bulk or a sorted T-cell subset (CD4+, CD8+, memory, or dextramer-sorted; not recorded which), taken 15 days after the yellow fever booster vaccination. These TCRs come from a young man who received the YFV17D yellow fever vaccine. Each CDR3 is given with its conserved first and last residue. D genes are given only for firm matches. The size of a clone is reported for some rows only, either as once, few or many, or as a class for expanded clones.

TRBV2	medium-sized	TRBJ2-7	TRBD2	TGTGCCAGAGGGGCTAGCGGGTCGTACGAGCAGTACTTC	CARGASGSYEQYF
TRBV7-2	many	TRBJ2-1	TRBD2	TGTGCCAGCAGCGGGACTAGCGGGCTCCTAGTTCCCTACAATGAGCAGTTCTTC	CASSGTSGLLVPYNEQFF
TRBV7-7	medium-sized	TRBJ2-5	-	TGTGCTAGCAGCTTATCCGGGGACTCCCGAGAGACCCAGTACTTC	CASSLSGDSRETQYF
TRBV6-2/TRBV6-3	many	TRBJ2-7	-	TGTGCCAGCAGTTACTCGACTGGGAACGAGCAGTACTTC	CASSYSTGNEQYF
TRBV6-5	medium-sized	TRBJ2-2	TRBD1	TGTGCCAGCAGTTACTCCCTGACAGGGGCCGGGGAGCTGTTTTTT	CASSYSLTGAGELFF
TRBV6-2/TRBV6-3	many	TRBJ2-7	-	TGTGCCAGCAGAACCCTGGACACGGTTACCTACGAGCAGTACTTC	CASRTLDTVTYEQYF
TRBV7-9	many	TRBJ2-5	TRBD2	TGTGCCAGCAGCTTTTTGGGACTAAGCGAGACCCAGTACTTC	CASSFLGLSETQYF
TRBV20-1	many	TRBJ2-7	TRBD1	TGCAGTGCTCTCCTACAGGGGAGAGAGCAGTACTTC	CSALLQGREQYF
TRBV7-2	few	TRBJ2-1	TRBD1	TGTGCCAGCAGCTGGGGACGGACAGGGGCTTACAATGAGCAGTTCTTC	CASSWGRTGAYNEQFF
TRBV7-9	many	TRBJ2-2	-	TGTGCCAGCATGGTCAATGGGCTGAACACCGGGGAGCTGTTTTTT	CASMVNGLNTGELFF
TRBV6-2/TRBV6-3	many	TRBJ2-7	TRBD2	TGTGCCAGCAGTTACCGGGGGACTAGCGGGAGGCTCTACGAGCAGTACTTC	CASSYRGTSGRLYEQYF
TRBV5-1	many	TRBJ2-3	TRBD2	TGCGCCAGCAGCTTGTCGGGAGGGACCCCAGATACGCAGTATTTT	CASSLSGGTPDTQYF
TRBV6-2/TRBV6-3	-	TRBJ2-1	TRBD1	TGTGCCAGCAGTCGACCGACAGGGGGCAATGAGCAGTTCTTC	CASSRPTGGNEQFF
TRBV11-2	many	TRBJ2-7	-	TGTGCCAGCAGCTTACAGGGATTCGCCTACGAGCAGTACTTC	CASSLQGFAYEQYF
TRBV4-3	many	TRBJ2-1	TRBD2	TGCGCCAGCAGCCAAGATCGAGATAGCGGGTCCGCCAATGAGCAGTTCTTC	CASSQDRDSGSANEQFF
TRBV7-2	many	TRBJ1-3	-	TGTGCCAGCAGCTTACTGTCACGCTCTGGAAACACCATATATTTT	CASSLLSRSGNTIYF
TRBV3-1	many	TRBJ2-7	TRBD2	TGTGCCAGCAGCCAAGGGGCAGGGGAACTAGCGGGAGGGCTTCGAAGCTACGAGCAGTACTTC	CASSQGAGELAGGLRSYEQYF
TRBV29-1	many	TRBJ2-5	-	TGCAGCGTTGCGAGGGGTGACGAGACCCAGTACTTC	CSVARGDETQYF
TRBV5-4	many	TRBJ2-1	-	TGTGCCAGCAGTTATGCAGGGCCTAGCTCCTACAATGAGCAGTTCTTC	CASSYAGPSSYNEQFF
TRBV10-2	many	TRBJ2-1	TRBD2	TGCGCCAGCGAGCAGGGACTAGCGGGATTCAATGAGCAGTTCTTC	CASEQGLAGFNEQFF
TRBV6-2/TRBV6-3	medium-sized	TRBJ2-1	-	TGTGCCAGCAGTGAACCTCGACAGGAGCAGTTCTTC	CASSEPRQEQFF
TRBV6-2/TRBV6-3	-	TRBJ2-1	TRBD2	TGTGCCAGCAGTTACCTAGCGGGATTCTATGAGCAGTTCTTC	CASSYLAGFYEQFF
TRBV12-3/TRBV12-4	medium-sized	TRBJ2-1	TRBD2	TGTGCCAGCAGTTATGCTAGCGGGGGCCAAGGGAATGAGCAGTTCTTC	CASSYASGGQGNEQFF
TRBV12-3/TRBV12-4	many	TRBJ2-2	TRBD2	TGTGCCAGCGGGGCGCTAGCGGGAGGTCGAACCGGGGAGCTGTTTTTT	CASGALAGGRTGELFF
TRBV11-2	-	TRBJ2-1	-	TGTGCCAGCAGCTTAGATCAAGTGTCTGAGCAGTTCTTC	CASSLDQVSEQFF
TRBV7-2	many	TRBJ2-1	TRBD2	TGTGCCAGCACCTATCGGACTAGCGGCAATGAGCAGTTCTTC	CASTYRTSGNEQFF
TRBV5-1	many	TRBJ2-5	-	TGCGCCAGCAGCAGACAGGTTACCTACCAAGAGACCCAGTACTTC	CASSRQVTYQETQYF
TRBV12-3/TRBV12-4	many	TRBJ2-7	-	TGTGCCAGCAGCCCTACAGGACCTCCGTACTACGAGCAGTACTTC	CASSPTGPPYYEQYF
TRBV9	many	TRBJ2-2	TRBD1	TGTGCCAGCAGCGGCGACAGGGGATGGCTAAAGAACACCGGGGAGCTGTTTTTT	CASSGDRGWLKNTGELFF
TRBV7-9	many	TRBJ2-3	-	TGTGCCAGCAGCGTGGCCGGTACGCAGTATTTT	CASSVAGTQYF
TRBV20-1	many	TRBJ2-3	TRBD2	TGCAGTGCTATCAGCGGGAGGCCTGGGTTGGATACGCAGTATTTT	CSAISGRPGLDTQYF
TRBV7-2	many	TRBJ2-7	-	TGTGCCAGCGGACGCGACGGGACACCCTACGAGCAGTACTTC	CASGRDGTPYEQYF
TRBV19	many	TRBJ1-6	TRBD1	TGTGCCTCTCAACGTGGGACAGTGAATTCACCCCTCCACTTT	CASQRGTVNSPLHF
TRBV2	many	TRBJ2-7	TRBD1	TGTGCCAGCAGAACAGGGGGCGGCGAGCAGTACTTC	CASRTGGGEQYF
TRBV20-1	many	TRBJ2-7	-	TGCAGTGCTAGAGGGCAGAGGGAGAGATTTGAGCAGTACTTC	CSARGQRERFEQYF
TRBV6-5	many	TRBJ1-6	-	TGTGCCAGCACCCCGACAGGAATGTCCTATAATTCACCCCTCCACTTT	CASTPTGMSYNSPLHF
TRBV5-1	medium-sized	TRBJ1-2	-	TGCGCCAGCAGGGAGAACGAGGGCTATGGCTACACCTTC	CASRENEGYGYTF
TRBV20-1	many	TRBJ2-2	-	TGCAGTGCTAGAGATAACTGGATGGGCGGGGAGCTGTTTTTT	CSARDNWMGGELFF
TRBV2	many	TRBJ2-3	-	TGTGCCGGACAAGGATTAACTCAGGGGTTCTCTAGCACAGATACGCAGTATTTT	CAGQGLTQGFSSTDTQYF
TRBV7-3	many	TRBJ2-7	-	TGTGCCAGCAGCTTGAGGGAGAAGGACGAGCAGTACTTC	CASSLREKDEQYF
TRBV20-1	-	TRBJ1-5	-	TGCAGTGCTAGCCCTCAGACTCAGCCCCAGCATTTT	CSASPQTQPQHF
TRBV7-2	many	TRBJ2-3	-	TGTGCCAGCAGCTCCAACGGACAGCACACAGATACGCAGTATTTT	CASSSNGQHTDTQYF
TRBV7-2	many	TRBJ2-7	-	TGTGCCAGCAGTCGTTTGGCCGAGCAGTACTTC	CASSRLAEQYF
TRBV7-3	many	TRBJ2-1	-	TGTGCCAGCACCTACGGTGCTGCCTCCTACAATGAGCAGTTCTTC	CASTYGAASYNEQFF
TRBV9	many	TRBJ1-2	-	TGTGCCAGCAGCCCTCCGGGAGCAGAAGGCTACACCTTC	CASSPPGAEGYTF
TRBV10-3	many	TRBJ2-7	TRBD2	TGTGCCATCAGTCAGCGGGAGGGCCGTTACGAGCAGTACTTC	CAISQREGRYEQYF
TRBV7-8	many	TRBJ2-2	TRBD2	TGTGCCAGCAGCTTAGTATTTAGCGGGAGAGACGGGGAGCTGTTTTTT	CASSLVFSGRDGELFF
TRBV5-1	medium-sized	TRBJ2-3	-	TGCGCCAGCAGCTTGAATCTTAGGGAGGATACGCAGTATTTT	CASSLNLREDTQYF
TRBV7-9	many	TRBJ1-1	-	TGTGCCAGCAGTTTAATGAACACTGAAGCTTTCTTT	CASSLMNTEAFF
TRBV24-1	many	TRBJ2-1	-	TGTGCCACCAGTGACCCCAACGTCGGGGGAGAGCAGTTCTTC	CATSDPNVGGEQFF
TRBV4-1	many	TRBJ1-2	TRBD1	TGCGCCAGCAGCCATAGACAGGGGGCTGGTGGCTACACCTTC	CASSHRQGAGGYTF
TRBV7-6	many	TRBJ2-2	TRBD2	TGTGCCAGCAGCTTAGCGCCACTAGCGGGCGTCGGGGAGCTGTTTTTT	CASSLAPLAGVGELFF
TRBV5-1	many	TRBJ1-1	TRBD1	TGCGCCAGCAGCTTGAGACAGGGTGGCACTGAAGCTTTCTTT	CASSLRQGGTEAFF
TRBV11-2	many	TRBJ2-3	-	TGTGCCAGCAGCCCGCCGGGCGGAGATACGCAGTATTTT	CASSPPGGDTQYF
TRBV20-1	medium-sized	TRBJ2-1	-	TGCAGTGCTAGAGCGCCGGGACACGGATACAATGAGCAGTTCTTC	CSARAPGHGYNEQFF